One and the same sample provided the 19 T cell receptor beta chains below, sequenced in a study of blood T cell repertoires in COVID-19. Only in-frame clones appear in the TCRdb table, and some are missing; sequencing was by immunoSEQ multiplex PCR. The repertoire has around 340,000 clones, more than 70% of them found once; the top ten carry 3% to 4.5%. The sample taken for sequencing was peripheral blood. The receptors were gathered from a woman aged 60-75 years with COVID-19, enrolled during active disease.

This clone came up a few times. The rearrangement links TRBV6-2 or TRBV6-3 to TRBJ1-1; D ambiguous. V lost 5 bases and J 1 base, leaving 11 bases between the germline ends. Germline CDR1 and CDR2: MNHEY and SVGEGT. CDR3 length: 14 amino acids. The CDR3 nucleotides are TGTGCCAGCAGTCCCCAGGCACCGAACACTGAAGCTTTCTTT. Translating it yields CASSPQAPNTEAFF.

Comments on this clone: Other DNA sequences of this sample code for an identical CDR3. The chain recombines TRBV7-9 with TRBJ1-1, with D possibly being TRBD1 (6 bases). The germline CDR1 and CDR2 sequences are SEHNR and FQNEAQ (reference sequence). This CDR3 has 14 residues. V was cut by 2 bases and J by 1 base, with 8 bases left in between. The CDR3 nucleotides read TGTGCCAGCAGCTTACAGGGGTCGAACACTGAAGCTTTCTTT. This sequence encodes CASSLQGSNTEAFF. The full variable domain, completed using reference TRBV7-9 and TRBJ1-1, is DTGVSQNPRHKITKRGQNVTFRCDPISEHNRLYWYRQTLGQGPEFLTYFQNEAQLEKSRLLSDRFSAERPKGSFSTLEIQRTEQGDSAMYLCASSLQGSNTEAFFGQGTRLTVV.

The genes are TRBV15 and TRBJ2-5; possible D gene TRBD2, 5 bases. The CDR3 totals 16 residues. Germline lookup yields CDR1 LNHNV and CDR2 YYDKDF (reference sequence). V shed 0 bases and J shed 4 bases, with 15 bases lying between them. The CDR3 bases are TGTGCCACCAGCAGAGAAGTCCCGGCGGCGGGAGAGACCCAGTACTTC. Its translation is CATSREVPAAGETQYF.

V gene TRBV20-1 combines with J gene TRBJ2-7; a weak D match, TRBD2 (5 bases). Trimming pared 3 bases from V and 5 bases from J, leaving 14 bases between. The V gene's germline CDR1 is DFQATT and CDR2 SNEGSKA (reference sequence). This CDR3 spans 13 amino acids. CDR3 in amino acids: CSASLGSLDEQYF. The CDR3 nucleotides are TGCAGTGCTAGTCTGGGGAGCCTGGACGAGCAGTACTTC.

The V and J genes are TRBV6-1 and TRBJ2-5; 9 bases align to TRBD1. Germline trimming cut 0 bases from V and 5 bases from J; bases unmatched to any gene: 13. Germline-derived CDR1 and CDR2 are MNHNS and SASEGT. The CDR3 length is 18 residues. The DNA of the CDR3 is TGTGCCAGCAGTGAAGCGTGGATGTCTAATGGACAGGGGGAGACCCAGTACTTC. Translation gives CASSEAWMSNGQGETQYF.

With respect to this clone: The junction departs from germline at one end; a sequencing error may be responsible. V gene TRBV29-1 combines with J gene TRBJ1-3; 7 bases agree with TRBD1. The CDR3 covers 15 residues. Germline CDR1 reads SQVTM; CDR2 reads ANQGSEA. CDR3 sequence (DNA): TGCAGCGTAGAAGACAGGGTGTCCTCTGGAAACACCATATATTTT. Its protein is CSVEDRVSSGNTIYF. Complete variable domain (other parts from reference TRBV29-1 and TRBJ1-3): SAVISQKPSRDICQRGTSLTIQCQVDSQVTMMFWYRQQPGQSLTLIATANQGSEATYESGFVIDKFPISRPNLTFSTLTVSNMSPEDSSIYLCSVEDRVSSGNTIYFGEGSWLTVV.

The V call is TRBV19, the J call TRBJ1-2; D is possibly TRBD1 (5 bases). This CDR3 comprises 13 residues. Trimming took 6 bases from V and 2 from J, leaving 10 bases between them. Germline CDR1 and CDR2: LNHDA and SQIVND (reference sequence). The CDR3 DNA reads as TGTGCCAGTAGGTTGGGACTGAACTATGGCTACACCTTC. This sequence encodes CASRLGLNYGYTF.

The chain combines TRBV7-3 with TRBJ1-1, with D possibly being TRBD1 (5 bases). V lost 4 bases and J lost 11, with 20 bases in between. The CDR3 consists of 14 residues. CDR1 is SGHTA, CDR2 FQGTGA, per germline. DNA for the CDR3: TGTGCCAGCAGCTCAAAGACAGACCCGAGTACGGCTTTCTTT. It yields the protein CASSSKTDPSTAFF.

The rearrangement uses TRBV7-9 and TRBJ1-1; TRBD1 is a possible D gene (5 bases). This CDR3 is built from 13 residues. V was trimmed by 1 base and J by 7 bases, leaving 10 bases between them. Germline CDR1 reads SEHNR; CDR2 reads FQNEAQ (reference sequence). The chain's CDR3 is CASSLDSRGEAFF. CDR3 DNA sequence: TGTGCCAGCAGCTTAGACAGTAGGGGTGAAGCTTTCTTT.

V and J are TRBV9 and TRBJ1-6; D unclear. V lost 0 bases, J lost 5 bases, and 9 bases lay in between. The CDR3 is 15 amino acids. CDR1 is SGDLS, CDR2 YYNGEE, per germline. CDR3 coding DNA: TGTGCCAGCAGCGTAGGAGGGAGGGATAATTCACCCCTCCACTTT. The encoded protein is CASSVGGRDNSPLHF.

V gene TRBV2 combines with J gene TRBJ2-1, with D tentatively TRBD2 (5 bases). Germline V lookup: CDR1 SNHLY, CDR2 FYNNEI. V lost 10 bases, J lost 6 bases, and 22 bases lay in between. CDR3 length: 15 residues. The CDR3 reads CATSSGVNLGNEQFF. The CDR3 DNA follows: TGTGCCACCTCGAGCGGCGTTAATTTGGGCAATGAGCAGTTCTTC.

This clone was observed once. The gene calls are TRBV28 and TRBJ1-4; 11 nucleotides match TRBD1. CDR1 and CDR2 (germline): MDHEN, SYDVKM. Germline trimming cut 4 bases from V and 8 bases from J; bases unmatched to any gene: 9. This CDR3 is built from 16 residues. CDR3 in amino acids: CASSSPGDRGTEKLFF. For the CDR3, the DNA is TGTGCCAGCAGTTCGCCGGGGGACAGGGGGACAGAAAAACTGTTTTTT.

The V call is TRBV7-2, the J call TRBJ2-7; TRBD1 agrees at 10 bases. CDR1 and CDR2 from the germline V gene are SGHTA and FQGNSA. V was clipped by 5 bases and J by 4 bases; unmatched bases: 5. The length of the CDR3 is 14 residues. CDR3 coding DNA: TGTGCCAGCAGCCCAGACAGGGGGCGTTACGAGCAGTACTTC. Translating gives CASSPDRGRYEQYF.

The chain combines TRBV4-2 with TRBJ1-2; weak D call: TRBD1 (6 bases). Trimming took off 2 bases at V and 6 bases at J, with 10 bases between the two ends. Germline V gene data show CDR1 as LGHNA and CDR2 as YNFKEQ. The CDR3 has 13 amino acids. The CDR3 region is CASSQQGGDGYTF. CDR3 DNA sequence: TGTGCCAGCAGCCAACAAGGGGGAGATGGCTACACCTTC.

CDR3 DNA sequence: TGTGCCAGTAGTTCCCCCGGGACACATAATCAGCCCCAGCATTTT. Amino acids: CASSSPGTHNQPQHF. The rearrangement links TRBV19 to TRBJ1-5, with a tentative D call TRBD1 (6 bases). CDR1 is LNHDA and CDR2 is SQIVND in the germline V gene (reference sequence). The germline V and J ends were trimmed by 5 bases and 4 bases, with 15 bases remaining between them. The CDR3 spans 15 residues.

The chain is built from TRBV7-9 and TRBJ1-2, with unresolved D. Trimming took 5 bases from V and 7 from J, leaving 14 bases between them. The germline V gene encodes CDR1 SEHNR and CDR2 FQNEAQ (reference sequence). The CDR3 runs 13 residues. The CDR3 loop reads CASSPLAVSGYTF. Written as DNA, the CDR3 is TGTGCCAGCAGCCCCCTAGCAGTAAGTGGCTACACCTTC.

This chain connects TRBV5-1 to TRBJ1-1; 8 bases fit TRBD1. This CDR3 spans 15 amino acids. The V segment lost 4 bases and the J segment 6 bases; nucleotides outside the gene matches: 11. The germline V gene encodes CDR1 SGHRS and CDR2 YFSETQ. The CDR3 loop reads CASSAGQGGFAEAFF. For the CDR3, the DNA is TGCGCCAGCAGCGCCGGACAGGGAGGCTTTGCTGAAGCTTTCTTT.

The count of this clone is one. V usage is TRBV7-9 and J usage is TRBJ1-1; 8 positions match TRBD1. Germline CDR1 is SEHNR and CDR2 is FQNEAQ (reference sequence). The CDR3 sequence is 15 residues long. V shed 1 base, J shed 3 bases, and the junction held 4 bases outside the gene matches. The DNA of the CDR3 is TGTGCCAGCAGCTTAGGACAGGGGATAGACACTGAAGCTTTCTTT. Protein sequence: CASSLGQGIDTEAFF.

The J gene is TRBJ2-3, the V gene TRBV19, with TRBD2 matching 8 bases. Germline values: CDR1 LNHDA, CDR2 SQIVND (reference sequence). V lost 1 base to trimming and J lost 2 bases; unmatched junction nucleotides: 5. The CDR3 sequence is 16 residues long. CDR3 loop: CASSIAAGGPTDTQYF. CDR3 in DNA: TGTGCCAGTAGTATAGCTGCGGGGGGCCCCACAGATACGCAGTATTTT.